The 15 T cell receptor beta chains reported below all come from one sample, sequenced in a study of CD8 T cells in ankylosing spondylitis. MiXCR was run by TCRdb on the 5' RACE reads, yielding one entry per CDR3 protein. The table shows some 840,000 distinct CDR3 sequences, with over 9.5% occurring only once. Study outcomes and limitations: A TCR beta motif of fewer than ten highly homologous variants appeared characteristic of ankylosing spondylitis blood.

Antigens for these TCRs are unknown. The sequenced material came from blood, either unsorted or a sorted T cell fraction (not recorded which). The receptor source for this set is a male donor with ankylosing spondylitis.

CDR3 amino acids: CASSFWGHSYGYTF. Written as DNA, the CDR3 is TGTGCCAGCAGCTTCTGGGGACATTCTTATGGCTACACCTTC. The V gene is TRBV21-1, the J gene TRBJ1-2; the table's D call TRBD1 went unverified against the DNA. TRBV21-1 is labeled a pseudogene. This CDR3 is 14 amino acids long.

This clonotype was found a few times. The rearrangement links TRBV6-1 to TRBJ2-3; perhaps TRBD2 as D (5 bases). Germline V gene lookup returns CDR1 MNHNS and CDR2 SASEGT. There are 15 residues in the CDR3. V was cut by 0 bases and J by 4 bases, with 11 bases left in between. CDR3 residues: CASSEARVAADTQYF. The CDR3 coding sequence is TGTGCCAGCAGTGAAGCGAGGGTTGCCGCAGATACGCAGTATTTT.

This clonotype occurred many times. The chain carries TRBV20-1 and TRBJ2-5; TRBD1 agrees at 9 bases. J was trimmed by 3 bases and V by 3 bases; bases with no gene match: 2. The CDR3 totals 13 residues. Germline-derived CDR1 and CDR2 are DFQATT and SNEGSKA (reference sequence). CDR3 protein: CSASGDREETQYF. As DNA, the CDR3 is TGCAGTGCTAGCGGGGACAGGGAAGAGACCCAGTACTTC.

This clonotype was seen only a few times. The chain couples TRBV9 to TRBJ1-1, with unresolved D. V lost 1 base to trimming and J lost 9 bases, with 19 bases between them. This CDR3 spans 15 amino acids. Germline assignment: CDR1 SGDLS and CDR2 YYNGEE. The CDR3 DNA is TGTGCCAGCAGCGTATTTTCTGACTCCCCCTTTAAAGCTTTCTTT. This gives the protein CASSVFSDSPFKAFF.

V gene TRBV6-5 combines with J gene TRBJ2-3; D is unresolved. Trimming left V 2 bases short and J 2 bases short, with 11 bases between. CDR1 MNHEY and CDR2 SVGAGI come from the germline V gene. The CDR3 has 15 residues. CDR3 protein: CASSYRPAHTDTQYF. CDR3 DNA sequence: TGTGCCAGCAGTTACCGGCCAGCTCACACAGATACGCAGTATTTT.

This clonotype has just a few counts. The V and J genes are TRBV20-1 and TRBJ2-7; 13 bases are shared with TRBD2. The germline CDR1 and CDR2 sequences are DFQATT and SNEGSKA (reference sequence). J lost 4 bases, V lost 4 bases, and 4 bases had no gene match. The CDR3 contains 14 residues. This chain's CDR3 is CSANPGLAGYEQYF. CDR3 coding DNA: TGCAGTGCTAATCCGGGACTAGCGGGGTACGAGCAGTACTTC.

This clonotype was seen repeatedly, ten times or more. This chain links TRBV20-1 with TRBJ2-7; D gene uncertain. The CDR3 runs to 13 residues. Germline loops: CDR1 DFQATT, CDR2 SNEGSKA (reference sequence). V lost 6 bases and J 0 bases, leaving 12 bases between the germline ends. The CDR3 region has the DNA TGCAGTGCCAAGAGGTTGGCCTCCTACGAGCAGTACTTC. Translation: CSAKRLASYEQYF.

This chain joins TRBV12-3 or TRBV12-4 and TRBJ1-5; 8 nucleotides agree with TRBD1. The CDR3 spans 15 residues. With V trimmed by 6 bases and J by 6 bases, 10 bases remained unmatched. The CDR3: CASRTSGGGGQPQHF. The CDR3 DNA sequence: TGTGCCAGCAGAACTTCAGGGGGCGGCGGTCAGCCCCAGCATTTT.

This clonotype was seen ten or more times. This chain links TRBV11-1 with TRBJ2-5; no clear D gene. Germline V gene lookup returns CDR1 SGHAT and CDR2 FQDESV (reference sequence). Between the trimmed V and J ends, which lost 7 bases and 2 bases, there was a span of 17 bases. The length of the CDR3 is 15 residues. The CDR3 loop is CASTSGEVAQETQYF. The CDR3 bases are TGTGCCAGCACCTCTGGAGAAGTGGCGCAAGAGACCCAGTACTTC.

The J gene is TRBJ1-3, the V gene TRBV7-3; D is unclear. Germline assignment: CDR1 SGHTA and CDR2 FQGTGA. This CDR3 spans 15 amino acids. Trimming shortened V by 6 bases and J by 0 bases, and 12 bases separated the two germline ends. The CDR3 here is CASRSRRDSGNTIYF. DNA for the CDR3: TGTGCCAGCAGAAGCCGGCGGGACTCTGGAAACACCATATATTTT.

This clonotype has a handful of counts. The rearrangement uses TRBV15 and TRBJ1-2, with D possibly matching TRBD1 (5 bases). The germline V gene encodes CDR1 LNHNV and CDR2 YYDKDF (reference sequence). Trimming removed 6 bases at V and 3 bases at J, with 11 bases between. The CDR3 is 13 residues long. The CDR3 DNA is TGTGCCACCAGTGGTTGGGGCGACTATGGCTACACCTTC. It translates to CATSGWGDYGYTF. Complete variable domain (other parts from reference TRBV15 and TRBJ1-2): DAMVIQNPRYQVTQFGKPVTLSCSQTLNHNVMYWYQQKSSQAPKLLFHYYDKDFNNEADTPDNFQSRRPNTSFCFLDIRSPGLGDTAMYLCATSGWGDYGYTFGSGTRLTVV.

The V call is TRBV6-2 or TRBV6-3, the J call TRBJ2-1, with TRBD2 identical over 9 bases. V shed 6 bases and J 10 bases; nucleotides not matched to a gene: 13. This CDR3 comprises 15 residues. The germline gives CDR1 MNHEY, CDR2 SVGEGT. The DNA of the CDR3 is TGTGCCAGCAGGTTGTCCGGGACTAGCTCCCGAGAGCAGTTCTTC. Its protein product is CASRLSGTSSREQFF.

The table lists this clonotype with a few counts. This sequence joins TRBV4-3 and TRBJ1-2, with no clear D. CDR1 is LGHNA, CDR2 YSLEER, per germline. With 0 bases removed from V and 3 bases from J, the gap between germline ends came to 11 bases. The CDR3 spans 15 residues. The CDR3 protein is CASSQDQRTDYGYTF. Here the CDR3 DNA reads TGCGCCAGCAGCCAAGATCAGAGGACTGACTATGGCTACACCTTC.

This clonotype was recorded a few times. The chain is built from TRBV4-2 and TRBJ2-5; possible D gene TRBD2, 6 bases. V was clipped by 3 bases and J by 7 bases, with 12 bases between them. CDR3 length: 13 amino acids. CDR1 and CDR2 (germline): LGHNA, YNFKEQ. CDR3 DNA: TGTGCCAGCAGCCAGAGACTAGAGGGGACCCAGTACTTC. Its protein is CASSQRLEGTQYF.

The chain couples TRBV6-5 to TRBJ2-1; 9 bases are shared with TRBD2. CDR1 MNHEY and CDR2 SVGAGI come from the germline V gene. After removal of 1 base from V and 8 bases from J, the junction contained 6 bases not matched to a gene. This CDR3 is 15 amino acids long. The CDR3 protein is CASSYWASGNDEQFF. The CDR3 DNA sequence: TGTGCCAGCAGTTACTGGGCTAGCGGGAACGATGAGCAGTTCTTC.